Included here is one T cell receptor beta chain sequence, with context. The antigen it binds to is not known. The germline gene is not matched at one end of the junction; a read error may be the cause. TCRbeta CDR3 regions were amplified from genomic DNA using the immunoSEQ Assay, a bias-controlled multiplex PCR. The source study handled its data this way. The number of nucleated cells in each sample was estimated by amplification of reference gene primers within the assay. Sequence reads were collapsed and filtered to measure the absolute abundance of every unique TCRbeta CDR3 rearrangement. For each sample, productive Simpson clonality was calculated as the square root of Simpson's diversity index over productive rearrangements. TCRdb carries this immuneACCESS record with in-frame sequences only. Its versions omit some clonotypes, under half of them owing to an unresolved V gene in the studies checked, with the rest unexplained. D and trimming were read from the DNA, whereas the V and J calls and clone size are those reported in that table. Here the sample has roughly 60,000 clones; roughly 77% occur a single time. In total, the top ten clones hold 15% of the sample.

The collaborating institutions used their own protocols to collect whole blood in K2EDTA tubes. For TCRbeta analysis, collaborators shipped samples as frozen whole blood, isolated PBMCs, or DNA extracted from either of those sample types. This specimen comes from a study of blood T cell repertoires in COVID-19 (dated by TCRdb to about 2020). In terms of the full investigation: The collaborator samples originated in the United States, Italy and Spain and spanned the acute and convalescent phases of COVID-19. Subjects who had been exposed to COVID-19, were actively infected with it, or had recovered from it provided the deeply sampled blood TCRbeta repertoires that made up the dataset. The repertoires were released in a freely available public database meant as a resource for research on the immune response to SARS-CoV-2. The samples were drawn from the first 160 participants of the ongoing ImmuneRACE study and from more than 1,000 subjects provided by 6 global collaborators. HLA class I and class II types, where available, came from metadata supplied by the sample provider rather than from assay-based typing. The prospective study material was composed of cDNA or gDNA derived from T cells, B-cell-depleted T cells, or PBMCs. A de-identified subject ID, COVID-19 status, age in years and sex were almost always included in the sample metadata.

What the work shows at the level of the full study, not this receptor alone: How much clinical and demographic metadata was included differed by source and by participant, and the metadata was provided uncurated.

The CDR3 runs 15 amino acids, cysteine and phenylalanine included. The kept DNA is CDR3 alone, 45 bases in frame from the first base. The germline V gene (reference sequence) gives CDR1 as SSHAT and CDR2 as FNYEAQ. The sample was peripheral blood. The sequence joins TRBV7-7 to TRBJ2-5; 9 middle bases align to TRBD1. The receptor comes from a man older than 75 with acute or convalescent COVID-19. The CDR3 sequence is CASSYTGGRQETQYF. The DNA sequence is given as TGTGCTAGCAGCTATACAGGGGGCCGGCAAGAGACCCAGTACTTC.